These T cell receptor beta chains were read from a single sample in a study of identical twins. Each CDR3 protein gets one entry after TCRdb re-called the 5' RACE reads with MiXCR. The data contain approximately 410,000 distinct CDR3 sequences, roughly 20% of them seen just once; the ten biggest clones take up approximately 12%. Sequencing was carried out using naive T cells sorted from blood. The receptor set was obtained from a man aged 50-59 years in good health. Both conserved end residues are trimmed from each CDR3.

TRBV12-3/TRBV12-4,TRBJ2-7,ASSFSLDQEQY
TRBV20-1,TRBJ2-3,SARAGDTQY
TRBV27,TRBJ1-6,ASRRDRASPLH
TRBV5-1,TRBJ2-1,ASSSGALHLDEQF
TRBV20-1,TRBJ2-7,SASRPGGPYEQY
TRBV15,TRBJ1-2,ATRGPGTNYGYT
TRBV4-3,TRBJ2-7,ASSQEFTREGTYEQY
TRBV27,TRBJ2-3,ASSLSPGRTDTQY
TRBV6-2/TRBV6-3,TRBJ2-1,ASSPPGAYNEQF
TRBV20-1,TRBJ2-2,SASYRGNTGELF
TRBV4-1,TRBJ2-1,ASSHLGHNEQF